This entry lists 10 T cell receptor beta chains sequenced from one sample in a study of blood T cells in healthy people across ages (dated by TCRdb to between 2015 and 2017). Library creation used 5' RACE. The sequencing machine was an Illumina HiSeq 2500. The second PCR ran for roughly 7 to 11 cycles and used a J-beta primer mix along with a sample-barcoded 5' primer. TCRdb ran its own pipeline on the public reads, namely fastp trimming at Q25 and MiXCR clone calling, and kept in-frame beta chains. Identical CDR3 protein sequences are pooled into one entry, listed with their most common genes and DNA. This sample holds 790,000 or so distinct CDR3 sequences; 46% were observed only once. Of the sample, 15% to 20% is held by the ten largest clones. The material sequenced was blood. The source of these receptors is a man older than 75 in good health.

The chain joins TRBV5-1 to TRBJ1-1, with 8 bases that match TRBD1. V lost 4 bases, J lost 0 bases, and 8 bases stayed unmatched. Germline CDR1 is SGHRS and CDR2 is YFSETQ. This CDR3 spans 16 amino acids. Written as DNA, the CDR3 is TGCGCCAGCAGCGGACCGACAGGGGCAATGAACACTGAAGCTTTCTTT. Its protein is CASSGPTGAMNTEAFF.

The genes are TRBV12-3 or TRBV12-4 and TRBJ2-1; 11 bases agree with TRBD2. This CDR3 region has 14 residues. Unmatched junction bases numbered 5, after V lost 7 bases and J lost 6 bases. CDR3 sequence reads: CASTISGRVNEQFF. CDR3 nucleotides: TGTGCCAGCACAATTAGCGGGAGGGTCAATGAGCAGTTCTTC.

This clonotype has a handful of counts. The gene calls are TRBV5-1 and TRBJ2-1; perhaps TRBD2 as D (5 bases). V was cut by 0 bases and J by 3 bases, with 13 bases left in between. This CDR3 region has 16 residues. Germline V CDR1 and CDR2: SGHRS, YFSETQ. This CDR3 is CASSLAVGANYNEQFF. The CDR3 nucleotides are TGCGCCAGCAGCTTGGCCGTGGGAGCAAACTACAATGAGCAGTTCTTC. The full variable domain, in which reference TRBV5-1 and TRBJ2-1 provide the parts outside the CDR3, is KAGVTQTPRYLIKTRGQQVTLSCSPISGHRSVSWYQQTPGQGLQFLFEYFSETQRNKGNFPGRFSGRQFSNSRSEMNVSTLELGDSALYLCASSLAVGANYNEQFFGPGTRLTVL.

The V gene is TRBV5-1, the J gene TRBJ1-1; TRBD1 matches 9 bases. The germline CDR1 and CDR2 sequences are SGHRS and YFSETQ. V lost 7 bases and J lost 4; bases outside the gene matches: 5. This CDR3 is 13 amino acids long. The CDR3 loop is CASARQGVTEAFF. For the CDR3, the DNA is TGCGCCAGCGCAAGACAGGGGGTCACTGAAGCTTTCTTT.

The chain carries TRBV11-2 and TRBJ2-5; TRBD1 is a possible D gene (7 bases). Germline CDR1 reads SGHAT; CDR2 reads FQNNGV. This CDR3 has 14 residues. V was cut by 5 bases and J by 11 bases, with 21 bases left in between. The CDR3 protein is CASSLSGGYNEQYF. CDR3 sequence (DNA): TGTGCCAGCAGCCTTTCAGGGGGGTACAATGAGCAGTACTTC.

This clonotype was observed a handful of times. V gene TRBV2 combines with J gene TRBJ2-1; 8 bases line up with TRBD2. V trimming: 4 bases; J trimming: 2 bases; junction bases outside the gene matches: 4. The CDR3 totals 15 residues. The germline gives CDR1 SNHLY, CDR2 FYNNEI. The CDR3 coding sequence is TGTGCCAGCAGTGGGGCCGGGAGGGCCTACAATGAGCAGTTCTTC. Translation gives CASSGAGRAYNEQFF.

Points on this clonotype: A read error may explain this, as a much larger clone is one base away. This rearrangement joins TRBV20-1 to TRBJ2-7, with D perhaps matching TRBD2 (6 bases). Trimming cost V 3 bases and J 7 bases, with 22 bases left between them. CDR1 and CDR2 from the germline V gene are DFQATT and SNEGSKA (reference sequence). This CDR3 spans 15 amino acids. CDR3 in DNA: TGCAGTGCTAGGGGTGGGAGGAGGTCCTACAATGAGCAGTACTTC. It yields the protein CSARGGRRSYNEQYF.

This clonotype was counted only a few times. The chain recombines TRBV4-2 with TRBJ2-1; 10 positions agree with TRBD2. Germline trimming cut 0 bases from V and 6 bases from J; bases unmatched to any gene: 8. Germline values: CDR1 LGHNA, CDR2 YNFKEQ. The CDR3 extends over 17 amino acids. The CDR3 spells CASSQDARLAGVNEQFF. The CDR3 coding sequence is TGTGCCAGCAGCCAAGATGCTAGACTAGCGGGCGTCAATGAGCAGTTCTTC.

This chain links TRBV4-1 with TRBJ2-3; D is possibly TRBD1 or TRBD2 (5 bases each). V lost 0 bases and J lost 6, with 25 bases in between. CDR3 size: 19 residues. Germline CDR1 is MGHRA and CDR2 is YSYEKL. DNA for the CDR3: TGCGCCAGCAGCCAAGACCCTGCCGGGGCTGCCGCCAACGGGGATACGCAGTATTTT. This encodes CASSQDPAGAAANGDTQYF.

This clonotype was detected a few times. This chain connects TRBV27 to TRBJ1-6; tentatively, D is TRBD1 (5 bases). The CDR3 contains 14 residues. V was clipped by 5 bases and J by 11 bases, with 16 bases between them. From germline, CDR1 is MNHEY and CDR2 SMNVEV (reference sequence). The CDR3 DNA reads TGTGCCAGCAGTCTAGTGGCAGGGACTACACCCCTCCACTTT. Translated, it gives CASSLVAGTTPLHF.